This TCR beta chain derives from a study of shared clonotypes between healthy human individuals. About the research overall: With ages of 18 to 49, the donors were two women and three men.

General study points: What rarefaction showed was incomplete sorted-subset sequencing despite large depth. Against clonotypes common to all four donors, non-shared ones had lower generation probabilities.

The CDR3 runs to 14 residues. V dropped 5 bases and J dropped 7; count of bases not matched to a gene: 1. CDR1 MDHEN and CDR2 SYDVKM come from the germline V gene. Each replicate PCR on the sorted subsets used roughly 200 ng DNA (approximately 33,000 T cell genomes). The protocol was immunoSEQ multiplex PCR, while the TCRdb copy is restricted to in-frame clones and leaves out a portion. The sample yields about 550,000 clones, less than 97% seen once. Remarks on this clone: Antigen unknown.

As defined, naive CD8 cells were CD45RO-negative and positively selected for CCR7, with terminally differentiated effector memory CD45RA+ cells excluded. The sequence was obtained from a woman aged 25 to 45 in good health. Sequenced material: naive CD8+ T cells sorted from blood. The chain joins TRBV28 to TRBJ2-2, with 13 bases lining up with TRBD2. DNA of the CDR3: TGTGCCAGCAGTGGACTAGCGGGAGTCGGGGAGCTGTTTTTT. Its protein product is CASSGLAGVGELFF.